The 11 T cell receptor beta chains reported below all come from one sample, sequenced in a study of OX40 agonist ivuxolimab in advanced cancers. TCRdb's table, derived via immunoSEQ multiplex PCR, lists solely in-frame clones and lacks some. This sample has tens of thousands of clones; 80% to 95% occur once, and the top ten carry roughly 1%. Sequences were derived from CD4+ or CD8+ T cells sorted from blood, sampled in a trial of the OX40 agonist ivuxolimab. These receptors all come from an adult with an advanced solid tumor such as melanoma, head and neck, liver or kidney cancer.

The V gene is TRBV11-3, the J gene TRBJ2-5; no definite D call. This CDR3 has 14 amino acids. Germline V gene data show CDR1 as SGHNT and CDR2 as YENEEA. Deletions cut 5 bases from V and 1 base from J, with 11 bases between. The CDR3 is CASSPPGSQETQYF. CDR3 DNA: TGTGCCAGCAGCCCCCCGGGTTCCCAAGAGACCCAGTACTTC.

DNA for the CDR3: TGTGCCAGCAGTCTGATCCGATTCGGAGTCTCCTACAATGAGCAGTTCTTC. Amino acids: CASSLIRFGVSYNEQFF. The chain has TRBV27 and TRBJ2-1; D is ambiguous. V was clipped by 5 bases and J by 0 bases, with 17 bases between them. In germline, CDR1 is MNHEY, CDR2 SMNVEV (reference sequence). The CDR3 has 17 residues.

V gene TRBV30 combines with J gene TRBJ1-3; 10 bases agree with TRBD1. V shed 5 bases and J 3 bases; nucleotides not matched to a gene: 13. Germline V gene lookup returns CDR1 GTSNPN and CDR2 SVGIG (reference sequence). The CDR3 covers 17 residues. This CDR3 is CAWDDRGPLPFGNTIYF. DNA of the CDR3: TGTGCCTGGGACGACAGGGGGCCCCTACCTTTTGGAAACACCATATATTTT.

The V call is TRBV18, the J call TRBJ1-2; perhaps TRBD1 as D (6 bases). The germline CDR1 and CDR2 sequences are KGHSH and LQKENI. The CDR3 has 13 amino acids. V was pared by 3 bases and J by 6 bases, with 11 bases between. The CDR3 is CASSPSEGDGYTF. DNA for the CDR3: TGTGCCAGCTCACCCTCCGAGGGGGATGGCTACACCTTC.

This clone was counted only a few times. The V and J genes are TRBV25-1 and TRBJ2-4; the D call may be TRBD1 or TRBD2 (5 bases each). The V gene lost 3 bases and the J gene lost 0 bases, with 12 bases spanning the gap. This CDR3 comprises 16 residues. CDR1 is MGHDK and CDR2 is SYGVNS in the germline V gene. Here the CDR3 DNA reads TGTGCCAGCAGTGATGAGGCTGGGACAGCCAAAAACATTCAGTACTTC. This sequence encodes CASSDEAGTAKNIQYF.

This chain connects TRBV5-1 to TRBJ1-1, with a tentative D call TRBD1 (5 bases). Germline V lookup: CDR1 SGHRS, CDR2 YFSETQ. The CDR3 runs 13 residues. Trimming pared 5 bases from V and 0 bases from J, leaving 8 bases between. The CDR3 bases are TGCGCCAGCAGGGACACTTTGAACACTGAAGCTTTCTTT. This gives the protein CASRDTLNTEAFF.

The rearrangement links TRBV4-1 to TRBJ2-2; TRBD1 matches 7 bases. V trimming: 0 bases; J trimming: 8 bases; junction bases outside the gene matches: 15. Germline V gene lookup returns CDR1 MGHRA and CDR2 YSYEKL. The CDR3 consists of 18 residues. DNA for the CDR3: TGCGCCAGCAGCCAAGATCCACAGGGGATTTCAACACCGGGGGAGCTGTTTTTT. Translated, it gives CASSQDPQGISTPGELFF.

This chain joins TRBV19 and TRBJ1-1; D possibly corresponds to TRBD1 (6 bases). The V gene lost 8 bases and the J gene lost 4 bases, with 14 bases spanning the gap. Per the germline V gene, CDR1 is LNHDA and CDR2 is SQIVND (reference sequence). This CDR3 is built from 13 residues. The DNA of the CDR3 is TGTGCCAGTGGAGGCACGGGGGCCACTGAAGCTTTCTTT. The encoded protein is CASGGTGATEAFF.

The V and J genes are TRBV10-3 and TRBJ2-7; D unclear. CDR1 ENHRY and CDR2 SYGVKD come from the germline V gene. There are 13 residues in the CDR3. Trimming took 7 bases from V and 0 from J, leaving 10 bases between them. The CDR3 region is CAINPDSSYEQYF. CDR3 coding DNA: TGTGCCATCAACCCGGATAGCTCCTACGAGCAGTACTTC.

Remarks on this clone: The sample has other DNA sequences that encode this CDR3 too. The rearrangement joins TRBV18 to TRBJ2-3; D ambiguous. The CDR3 length is 13 residues. Germline V CDR1 and CDR2: KGHSH, LQKENI. V was cut by 2 bases and J by 0 bases, with 3 bases left in between. DNA of the CDR3: TGTGCCAGCTCACCAATGAGCACAGATACGCAGTATTTT. Its protein is CASSPMSTDTQYF.

The chain recombines TRBV5-4 with TRBJ2-7, with 8 bases aligning to TRBD1. The length of the CDR3 is 15 residues. J lost 3 bases, V lost 0 bases, and 5 bases had no gene match. Germline V gene data show CDR1 as SGHNT and CDR2 as YYREEE (reference sequence). CDR3 sequence: CASSLDRGTFYEQYF. Written as DNA, the CDR3 is TGTGCCAGCAGCTTGGACAGGGGGACTTTCTACGAGCAGTACTTC.